These 32 T cell receptor beta chains were all obtained from the same sample, sequenced in a study of T cells after yellow fever vaccination. TCRdb re-called the 5' RACE reads with MiXCR, one entry per CDR3 protein. Seen here are around 26,000 distinct CDR3 sequences, less than 3.5% observed once, and the top ten hold 0.75% to 1%. The starting material was PBMCs, either bulk or a sorted T-cell subset (CD4+, CD8+, memory, or dextramer-sorted; not recorded which), obtained 45 days after the first yellow fever vaccination. These receptors originate from a man aged 18-30 years who received the YFV17D yellow fever vaccine.

This clonotype has ten or more counts. The chain has TRBV18 and TRBJ2-4; D not resolved. V was trimmed by 3 bases and J by 0 bases, leaving 12 bases between them. This CDR3 contains 16 residues. From germline, CDR1 is KGHSH and CDR2 LQKENI. This chain's CDR3 is CASSPAMGRAKNIQYF. The CDR3 DNA sequence: TGTGCCAGCTCACCCGCCATGGGAAGAGCCAAAAACATTCAGTACTTC. The full variable domain, its missing parts supplied by reference TRBV18 and TRBJ2-4, is NAGVMQNPRHLVRRRGQEARLRCSPMKGHSHVYWYRQLPEEGLKFMVYLQKENIIDESGMPKERFSAEFPKEGPSILRIQQVVRGDSAAYFCASSPAMGRAKNIQYFGAGTRLSVL.

This clonotype has at least ten counts. The gene calls are TRBV5-6 and TRBJ2-5, with D hard to call. Between the trimmed V and J ends, which lost 0 bases and 5 bases, there was a span of 8 bases. The CDR3 is made up of 13 amino acids. Germline CDR1 is SGHDT and CDR2 is YYEEEE. CDR3 sequence reads: CASSLGSLETQYF. CDR3 sequence (DNA): TGTGCCAGCAGCTTGGGGTCCCTGGAGACCCAGTACTTC.

This clonotype was observed many times. The chain has TRBV11-2 and TRBJ2-7; possible D gene TRBD1, 6 bases. Germline lookup yields CDR1 SGHAT and CDR2 FQNNGV. V dropped 5 bases and J dropped 6 bases, with 11 bases sitting between them. This CDR3 is 12 amino acids long. CDR3 coding DNA: TGTGCCAGCAGCCCGGACAGTCTCGAGCAGTACGTC. Encoded protein: CASSPDSLEQYV.

This clonotype was counted at least ten times. The chain joins TRBV28 to TRBJ2-3; D remains ambiguous. Germline CDR1 reads MDHEN; CDR2 reads SYDVKM. This CDR3 is built from 14 residues. V was clipped by 3 bases and J by 1 base, with 8 bases between them. The CDR3: CASSLAGGTDTQYF. The CDR3 bases are TGTGCCAGCAGTTTGGCAGGTGGCACAGATACGCAGTATTTT. Drawing the rest from reference TRBV28 and TRBJ2-3, the complete variable domain is DVKVTQSSRYLVKRTGEKVFLECVQDMDHENMFWYRQDPGLGLRLIYFSYDVKMKEKGDIPEGYSVSREKKERFSLILESASTNQTSMYLCASSLAGGTDTQYFGPGTRLTVL.

This clonotype is deemed medium-sized. The chain has TRBV28 and TRBJ2-2, with D perhaps matching TRBD2 (5 bases). This CDR3 contains 16 residues. Per the germline V gene, CDR1 is MDHEN and CDR2 is SYDVKM. Trimming removed 3 bases from V and 5 bases from J, with 16 bases in between. CDR3 coding DNA: TGTGCCAGCAGTTTTGGACTCTCAATGGGGACCGGGGAGCTGTTTTTT. Protein sequence: CASSFGLSMGTGELFF.

This clonotype was detected ten times or more. The V call is TRBV20-1, the J call TRBJ1-3, with D possibly TRBD1 on 5 matching bases. This CDR3 comprises 13 residues. The V gene's germline CDR1 is DFQATT and CDR2 SNEGSKA (reference sequence). The germline V and J ends were trimmed by 6 bases and 2 bases, with 11 bases remaining between them. The DNA of the CDR3 is TGCAGTGCCCATACGGGGGCTGGAAACACCATATATTTT. It encodes CSAHTGAGNTIYF.

The rearrangement joins TRBV5-1 to TRBJ2-3; perhaps TRBD1 as D (5 bases). CDR3 length equals 19 residues. V lost 3 bases to trimming and J lost 5 bases, with 28 bases between them. Germline CDR1 is SGHRS and CDR2 is YFSETQ. CDR3 in amino acids: CASSYTPDTGRRSRDTQYF. CDR3 sequence (DNA): TGCGCCAGCAGCTACACCCCGGACACCGGTCGTCGGTCGAGAGATACGCAGTATTTT.

This clonotype was seen repeatedly, ten times or more. The genes are TRBV7-2 and TRBJ1-3; TRBD1 might be the D (5 bases). CDR3 length: 15 residues. Germline CDR1 and CDR2: SGHTA and FQGNSA. V was clipped by 4 bases and J by 4 bases, with 14 bases between them. The CDR3 here is CASSSRGGSGNTIYF. The CDR3 DNA reads as TGTGCCAGCAGCTCCCGGGGGGGATCGGGAAACACCATATATTTT.

This clonotype was found many times. J is TRBJ2-5 and V is TRBV25-1; possible D gene TRBD2, 6 bases. V lost 1 base, J lost 1 base, and 10 bases lay in between. The CDR3 is made up of 15 amino acids. CDR1 is MGHDK and CDR2 is SYGVNS in the germline V gene. This chain's CDR3 is CASSELRGSQETQYF. The DNA for the CDR3 is TGTGCCAGCAGTGAATTACGGGGGAGCCAAGAGACCCAGTACTTC.

This clonotype was observed many times. J is TRBJ2-3 and V is TRBV7-3, with D maybe TRBD2 (5 bases). CDR3 length: 15 amino acids. CDR1 is SGHTA and CDR2 is FQGTGA in the germline V gene. Trimming took off 2 bases at V and 0 bases at J, with 9 bases between the two ends. The CDR3 DNA sequence: TGTGCCAGCAGCTTACGACGGGAAAGCACAGATACGCAGTATTTT. Translation gives CASSLRRESTDTQYF.

This clonotype was counted ten times or more. This chain links TRBV20-1 with TRBJ2-3, with D tentatively TRBD2 (7 bases). The V end was cut by 6 bases, the J end by 1 base, with 20 bases between. Germline loops: CDR1 DFQATT, CDR2 SNEGSKA (reference sequence). The CDR3 loop spans 16 amino acids. The CDR3 DNA reads TGCAGTGCCGAAGCGAGGGGGGGCCACCGCACAGATACGCAGTATTTT. Its protein is CSAEARGGHRTDTQYF.

This clonotype was picked up many times. The genes are TRBV5-6 and TRBJ1-5; D not certain. V was cut by 4 bases and J by 7 bases, with 15 bases left in between. The CDR3 is made up of 14 amino acids. Germline V CDR1 and CDR2: SGHDT, YYEEEE. The CDR3 loop is CASSRITSRQPQHF. In DNA form, the CDR3 reads TGTGCCAGCAGCCGAATAACTTCGCGGCAGCCCCAGCATTTT.

This clonotype was counted at least ten times. The CDR3 loop reads CASSLGVRGEKLFF. For the CDR3, the DNA is TGCGCCAGCAGCCTAGGGGTCCGTGGGGAAAAACTGTTTTTT. J is TRBJ1-4 and V is TRBV5-1, with D possibly TRBD1 on 5 matching bases. CDR1 is SGHRS, CDR2 YFSETQ, per germline. The CDR3 length is 14 residues. The ends were cut back, 4 bases at V and 8 bases at J, with 15 bases in the middle.

This clonotype has a count of ten or more. V usage is TRBV15 and J usage is TRBJ2-3; D is uncertain. Germline V CDR1 and CDR2: LNHNV, YYDKDF (reference sequence). The CDR3 contains 13 residues. V lost 4 bases and J lost 6, with 11 bases in between. The chain's CDR3 is CATSTQNLDTQYF. CDR3 sequence (DNA): TGTGCCACCAGCACCCAAAACCTTGATACGCAGTATTTT. Using reference TRBV15 and TRBJ2-3 for the parts outside the CDR3, the full variable domain is DAMVIQNPRYQVTQFGKPVTLSCSQTLNHNVMYWYQQKSSQAPKLLFHYYDKDFNNEADTPDNFQSRRPNTSFCFLDIRSPGLGDTAMYLCATSTQNLDTQYFGPGTRLTVL.

This clonotype was seen many times. This sequence joins TRBV19 and TRBJ2-7, with a tentative D call TRBD2 (7 bases). The CDR3 runs 15 residues. Germline V gives CDR1 LNHDA, CDR2 SQIVND (reference sequence). V was trimmed by 9 bases and J by 3 bases, leaving 21 bases between them. The CDR3 nucleotides are TGTGCCAGCAGCCTGGGCGGGGGCAGACTCTACGAGCAGTACTTC. Protein product: CASSLGGGRLYEQYF.

This clonotype showed up many times. The chain employs TRBV12-3 or TRBV12-4 and TRBJ2-2, with D possibly matching TRBD1 (6 bases). The CDR3 spans 15 residues. V was clipped by 0 bases and J by 7 bases, with 12 bases between them. Here the CDR3 reads CASSLAGAVVGELFF. The CDR3 nucleotides read TGTGCCAGCAGTTTAGCGGGGGCGGTGGTCGGGGAGCTGTTTTTT.

This clonotype was seen at least ten times. This sequence joins TRBV4-3 and TRBJ1-6, with D hard to call. The V gene's germline CDR1 is LGHNA and CDR2 YSLEER. V lost 0 bases to trimming and J lost 5 bases, with 11 bases between them. This CDR3 is 16 amino acids long. Written as DNA, the CDR3 is TGCGCCAGCAGCCAAGAATGGCCCCCCGATAATTCACCCCTCCACTTT. It translates to CASSQEWPPDNSPLHF.

This clonotype has ten or more counts. The chain has TRBV27 and TRBJ1-1; D not resolved. Trimming removed 8 bases from V and 5 bases from J, with 18 bases in between. This CDR3 is 14 amino acids long. The germline V gene has CDR1 MNHEY and CDR2 SMNVEV (reference sequence). The DNA of the CDR3 is TGTGCCAGCGCGAGTGAGCGTGTGGGTACTGAAGCTTTCTTT. Translating it yields CASASERVGTEAFF.

This clonotype was detected many times. V is TRBV27 and J is TRBJ2-1; 7 bases are shared with TRBD1. V was clipped by 5 bases and J by 4 bases; unmatched bases: 8. The CDR3 is made up of 15 amino acids. Germline V gives CDR1 MNHEY, CDR2 SMNVEV (reference sequence). In nucleotides, the CDR3 is TGTGCCAGCAGTCGGGACAGTGGACGTTACAATGAGCAGTTCTTC. Its protein is CASSRDSGRYNEQFF.

This clonotype was seen many times. This rearrangement joins TRBV7-9 to TRBJ2-2, with TRBD1 matching 7 bases. CDR3 length: 13 residues. CDR1 SEHNR and CDR2 FQNEAQ come from the germline V gene (reference sequence). The V and J ends lost 7 bases and 6 bases, in that order; junction bases with no gene match: 5. Written as DNA, the CDR3 is TGTGCCAGCACCTCAACAGGGGCCGGGGAGCTGTTTTTT. Translating gives CASTSTGAGELFF.

This clonotype was counted ten times or more. The DNA of the CDR3 is TGTGCCAGCAGCCAAGGGACTGTTCGGGAGACCCAGTACTTC. Encoded protein: CASSQGTVRETQYF. The chain uses TRBV3-1 and TRBJ2-5; possible D gene TRBD2, 5 bases. CDR3 length: 14 amino acids. V lost 1 base, J lost 5 bases, and 11 bases lay in between. The germline V gene encodes CDR1 LGHDT and CDR2 YNNKEL (reference sequence).

This clonotype was recorded many times. This chain links TRBV20-1 with TRBJ1-5; TRBD1 aligns across 8 bases. Looked up from germline, CDR1 is DFQATT and CDR2 is SNEGSKA (reference sequence). The CDR3 has 15 amino acids. The V gene end was trimmed by 5 bases and the J gene end by 5 bases; junction bases not matched to a gene: 11. The CDR3 bases are TGCAGTGCTCGGACGTTTGGACAGGGTGATCAGCCCCAGCATTTT. Translating it yields CSARTFGQGDQPQHF.

This clonotype was seen repeatedly, ten times or more. This sequence joins TRBV7-7 and TRBJ2-5, with D possibly TRBD2 on 6 matching bases. V was trimmed by 1 base and J by 4 bases, leaving 13 bases between them. Germline-derived CDR1 and CDR2 are SSHAT and FNYEAQ (reference sequence). The CDR3 is made up of 15 amino acids. CDR3 in DNA: TGTGCCAGCAGCTTAGGCGGGGAGCCTTTAGAGACCCAGTACTTC. Its protein is CASSLGGEPLETQYF.

This clonotype was observed at least ten times. This chain links TRBV5-1 with TRBJ1-1, with 7 bases identical to TRBD1. The CDR3 is 13 amino acids. Germline CDR1 and CDR2: SGHRS and YFSETQ. The V and J ends lost 2 bases and 3 bases, in that order; junction bases with no gene match: 1. The CDR3 sequence is CASSFQGDTEAFF. CDR3 bases: TGCGCCAGCAGCTTCCAGGGGGACACTGAAGCTTTCTTT.

This clonotype was counted at least ten times. The rearrangement uses TRBV7-3 and TRBJ2-2; D remains ambiguous. Germline V gives CDR1 SGHTA, CDR2 FQGTGA. The CDR3 has 13 residues. Deletions cut 1 base from V and 3 bases from J, with 3 bases between. The CDR3 is CASSLSHTGELFF. The CDR3 nucleotides read TGTGCCAGCAGCTTAAGCCACACCGGGGAGCTGTTTTTT.

This clonotype was counted at least ten times. The CDR3: CSVAYGGPTSGVTDTQYF. CDR3 coding DNA: TGCAGCGTCGCGTACGGAGGCCCAACTAGCGGGGTCACAGATACGCAGTATTTT. This rearrangement joins TRBV29-1 to TRBJ2-3; 10 bases agree with TRBD2. With V trimmed by 6 bases and J by 2 bases, 17 bases remained unmatched. In germline, CDR1 is SQVTM, CDR2 ANQGSEA. This CDR3 has 18 amino acids.

In its sample, this clonotype was seen many times. The V call is TRBV5-8, the J call TRBJ1-4; D is undetermined. CDR1 is SGHTS and CDR2 is YDEGEE in the germline V gene. CDR3 length: 15 amino acids. The V end was cut by 4 bases, the J end by 0 bases, with 10 bases between. The CDR3, as DNA: TGTGCCAGCAGCCCGGCTTTCGCAACTAATGAAAAACTGTTTTTT. It specifies CASSPAFATNEKLFF.

This clonotype was seen at least ten times. CDR3 loop: CASSFLFPGSAGELFF. CDR3 sequence (DNA): TGTGCCAGCAGCTTTTTGTTCCCAGGTTCGGCCGGGGAGCTGTTTTTT. The rearrangement links TRBV7-2 to TRBJ2-2; no definite D call. Trimming cost V 3 bases and J 6 bases, with 17 bases left between them. Per germline, CDR1 SGHTA and CDR2 FQGNSA. There are 16 residues in the CDR3.

This clonotype was observed many times. This chain uses TRBV9 with TRBJ2-1; TRBD2 matches 9 bases. Trimming removed 1 base from V and 0 bases from J; junction bases left unmatched: 8. The length of the CDR3 is 18 residues. The germline gives CDR1 SGDLS, CDR2 YYNGEE. The CDR3 DNA sequence: TGTGCCAGCAGCGTAAGCGGGGGGTCTACCAGCTCCTACAATGAGCAGTTCTTC. This encodes CASSVSGGSTSSYNEQFF.

In its sample, this clonotype was seen many times. The rearrangement links TRBV12-3 or TRBV12-4 to TRBJ1-2, with 12 nucleotides matching TRBD1. Trimming took 5 bases from V and 7 from J; bases not matched to a gene: 5. The CDR3 consists of 14 residues. CDR3 sequence (DNA): TGTGCCAGCAGTGCCGGGACAGGGGGCGTTGGCTACACCTTC. It specifies CASSAGTGGVGYTF.

By proportion, this clonotype is medium-sized. The V and J genes are TRBV28 and TRBJ2-7; D unresolved. This CDR3 comprises 11 residues. V dropped 4 bases and J dropped 3 bases, with 4 bases sitting between them. Per germline, CDR1 MDHEN and CDR2 SYDVKM. The CDR3 spells CASSSLYEQYV. Here the CDR3 DNA reads TGTGCCAGCAGTTCTCTCTACGAGCAGTACGTC.

This clonotype showed up many times. The V call is TRBV7-2, the J call TRBJ1-1, with a tentative D call TRBD1 (5 bases). There are 13 residues in the CDR3. Trimming took 5 bases from V and 0 from J, leaving 7 bases between them. CDR1 and CDR2 (germline): SGHTA, FQGNSA. The CDR3 DNA sequence: TGTGCCAGCAGCGCGACAGTGAACACTGAAGCTTTCTTT. Protein: CASSATVNTEAFF.